Reported below is one T cell receptor beta chain. The antigen remains undetermined. The CDR3 has 17 residues. CDR1 is SGHTA and CDR2 is FQGNSA in the germline V gene. V lost 1 base and J lost 0, with 16 bases in between. The sample is drawn from a study of CD8+ T cells in alopecia areata. As for the study in general: The study gave tofacitinib for 6 to 18 months, then 6 months off drug.

Study results and caveats: Lesional scalp, notably in alopecia totalis/universalis, had clonality above that of normal scalp. TCR sharing across patients was less clear than in mice, possibly HLA-related.

cDNA prepared by RNA extraction and subsequent reverse transcription served as the template for sequencing. Sequenced by immunoSEQ multiplex PCR; TCRdb stores in-frame clones only, minus some. The table shows fewer than 110,000 clones, with 60% occurring only once. The treatment denotes: oral pan-JAK inhibitor, 5-10 mg twice daily. Lesional scalp punch biopsies and peripheral blood came from alopecia areata patients. The genes are TRBV7-2 and TRBJ2-7; D call uncertain. This clonotype was sampled from a human donor with alopecia areata. This specimen was CD8+ T cells sorted from blood, taken at approximately week 61, from a patient treated with tofacitinib. CDR3 protein: CASSLVVMSTFSYEQYF. The CDR3, as DNA: TGTGCCAGCAGCTTAGTCGTAATGAGTACGTTCTCCTACGAGCAGTACTTC.